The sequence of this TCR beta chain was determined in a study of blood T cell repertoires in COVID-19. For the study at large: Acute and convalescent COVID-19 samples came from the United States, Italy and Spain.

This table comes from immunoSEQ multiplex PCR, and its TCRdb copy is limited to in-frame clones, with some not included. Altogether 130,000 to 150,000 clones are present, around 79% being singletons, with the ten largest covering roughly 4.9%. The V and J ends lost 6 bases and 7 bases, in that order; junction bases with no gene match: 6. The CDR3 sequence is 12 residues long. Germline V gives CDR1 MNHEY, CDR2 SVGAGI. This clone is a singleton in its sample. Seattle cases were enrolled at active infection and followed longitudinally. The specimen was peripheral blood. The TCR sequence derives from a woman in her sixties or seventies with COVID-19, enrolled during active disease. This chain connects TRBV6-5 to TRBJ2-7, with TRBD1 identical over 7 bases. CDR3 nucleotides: TGTGCCAGCAGAAGGACAGGTCGAGAGCAGTACTTC. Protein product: CASRRTGREQYF.